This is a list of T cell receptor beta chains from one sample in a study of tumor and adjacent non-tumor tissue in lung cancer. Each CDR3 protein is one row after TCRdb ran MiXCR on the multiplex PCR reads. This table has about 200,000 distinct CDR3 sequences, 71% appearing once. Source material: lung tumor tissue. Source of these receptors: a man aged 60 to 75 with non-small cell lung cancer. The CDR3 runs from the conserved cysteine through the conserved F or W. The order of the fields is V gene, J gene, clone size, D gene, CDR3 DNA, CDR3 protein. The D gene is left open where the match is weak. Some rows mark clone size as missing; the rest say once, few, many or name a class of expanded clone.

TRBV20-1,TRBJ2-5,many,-,TGCAGTGCTAGAGATTCGGGGAGCGACACTCAAGAGACCCAGTACTTC,CSARDSGSDTQETQYF
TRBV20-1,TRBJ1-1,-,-,TGCAGAGCAACTAGGGGGACCACTGAAGCTTTCTTT,CRATRGTTEAFF
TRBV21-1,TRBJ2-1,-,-,TGTGCCAGCAGCAAAGAGGGACTAGCGGGAGGCTCCTACAATGAGCAGTTCTTC,CASSKEGLAGGSYNEQFF
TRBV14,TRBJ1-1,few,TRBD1,TGTGCCAGCAGCCAGACGACAGGGTATGGCACTGAAGCTTTCTTT,CASSQTTGYGTEAFF
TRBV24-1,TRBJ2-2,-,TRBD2,TGTGCCACCAGTGACTCCGGACTAGCGGGGAACACCGGGGAGCTGTTTTTT,CATSDSGLAGNTGELFF
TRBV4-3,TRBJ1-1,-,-,TGCGCCAGAGGTACGGGGTCGAACACTGAAGCTTTCTTT,CARGTGSNTEAFF
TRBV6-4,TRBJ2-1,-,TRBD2,TGTACCAGCAGTGAGCTAGCGGGAGGGAGAGATGAGCAGTTCTTC,CTSSELAGGRDEQFF
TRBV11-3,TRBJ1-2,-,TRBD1,TGTGCCTGCAGCACAGGGGCCCTCAAGCGCGGCTACACCTTC,CACSTGALKRGYTF
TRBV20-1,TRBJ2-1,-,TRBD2,TGCAGTGCTAGCAACCTGGGGACTAGCCTACACAATGAGCAGTACTTT,CSASNLGTSLHNEQYF
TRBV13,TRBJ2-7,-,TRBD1,TGTGCCAGCAGCTCAAAAGGACAGGGGGCTATCCACGAGCAGTACTTC,CASSSKGQGAIHEQYF
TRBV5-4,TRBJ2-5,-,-,TGTGCCAGCAGCATTCGGAGCAGTCTGCCGTACTTC,CASSIRSSLPYF
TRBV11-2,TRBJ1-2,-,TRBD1,TGTGCCAGCAGCATCGACAGGGTCTCCGGGGGCTACACCTTT,CASSIDRVSGGYTF
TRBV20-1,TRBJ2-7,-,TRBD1,TGTAGTGGTAGAGCGGGACAGGGAACCTACGAGCAGTACTTC,CSGRAGQGTYEQYF
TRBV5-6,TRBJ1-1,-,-,TGTGCCAGCAGCGGGGGATTGCGGGCGATCTTTTATAAAGAAGCTTTCTTT,CASSGGLRAIFYKEAFF
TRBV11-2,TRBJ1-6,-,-,TGTGCCAGCAGCGACCGGGCCCCGGGACGGGGGAGGGTAAATAATTCACTCCTCCACTTT,CASSDRAPGRGRVNNSLLHF
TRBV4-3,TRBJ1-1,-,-,TGCGCCAGCAGCCAAGAGGTTCTGGGCAGTTCTGGCACTGAAGCTTTCTTC,CASSQEVLGSSGTEAFF
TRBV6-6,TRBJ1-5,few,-,TGTGCCAGTGAAATGGGCGGGTATAGCAATCAACCCCAGCATTTT,CASEMGGYSNQPQHF
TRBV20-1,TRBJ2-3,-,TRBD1,TGCAGTGTTAGAGCGACAGGGACGGATACGCAGTATTTT,CSVRATGTDTQYF
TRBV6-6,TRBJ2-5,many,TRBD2,TGTGCCAGCTGGAGCGGGGGGTCGGTAGGGACCCAGTACTTC,CASWSGGSVGTQYF
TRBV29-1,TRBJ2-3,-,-,TGCAGTGTGGCAGGGGAAGATACGCATTATTTT,CSVAGEDTHYF
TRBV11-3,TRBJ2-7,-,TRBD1,TGTGCCAACAGCTCTAAGGGGGCGCGGACCTACGAGCAGCACTTC,CANSSKGARTYEQHF
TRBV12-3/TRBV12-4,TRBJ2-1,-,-,TGTGCCAGCAGTCCCCCAGTGCTTGGTGAGCAGTTCTTC,CASSPPVLGEQFF
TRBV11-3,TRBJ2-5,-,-,TGTACCAGCGGCTTCTTGGAGACCCAGTACTTC,CTSGFLETQYF
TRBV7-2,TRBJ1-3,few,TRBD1,TGTGCCAGCAGCTTAGCGAGGGGGACAGGCTCTGGAAACACCATATATTTT,CASSLARGTGSGNTIYF
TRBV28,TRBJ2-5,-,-,TGTGTCAGCAGTTTTGGGGGACAACTTGGGAGTCAGTACTTC,CVSSFGGQLGSQYF
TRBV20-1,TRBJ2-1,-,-,TGCAGTGCTCACGAAGGGGTATATGAGCAGTTCTTC,CSAHEGVYEQFF
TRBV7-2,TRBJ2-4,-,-,TGTGCCAGCAGCTTAGAGTATGGGGGGATGGACAAAAACATTCAGTACTTC,CASSLEYGGMDKNIQYF
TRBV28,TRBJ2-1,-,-,TGTGCCAGCAATACAGGGACCGGGCGTGGGGAGCAGTTCTTC,CASNTGTGRGEQFF